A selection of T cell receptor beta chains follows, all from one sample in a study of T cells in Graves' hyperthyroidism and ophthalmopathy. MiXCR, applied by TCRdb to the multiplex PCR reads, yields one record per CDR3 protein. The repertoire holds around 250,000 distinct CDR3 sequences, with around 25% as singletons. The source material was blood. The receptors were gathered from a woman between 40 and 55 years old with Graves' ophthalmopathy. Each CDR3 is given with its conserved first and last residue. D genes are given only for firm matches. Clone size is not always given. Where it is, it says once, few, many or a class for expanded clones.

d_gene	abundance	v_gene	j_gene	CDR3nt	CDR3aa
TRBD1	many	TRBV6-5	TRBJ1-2	TGTGCCAGCACTCACCCGGACAGGGGCGGCTATGGCTACACCTTC	CASTHPDRGGYGYTF
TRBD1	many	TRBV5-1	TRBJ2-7	TGCGCCAGCAGCGGGAGACAGGGGTTCGAGCAGTACTTC	CASSGRQGFEQYF
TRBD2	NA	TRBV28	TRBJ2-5	TGTGCCAGCACACACCTCACTAGCGGGAGTGGAGAGACCCAGTACTTC	CASTHLTSGSGETQYF
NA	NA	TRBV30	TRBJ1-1	TGTGCCTGGAGTGTCAAAGGGAGCACTGAAGCTTTCTTT	CAWSVKGSTEAFF
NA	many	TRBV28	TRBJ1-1	TGTGCCAGCAGACCACGGCGGGACACTGAAGCTTTCTTT	CASRPRRDTEAFF
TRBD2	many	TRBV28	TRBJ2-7	TGTGCCAGCAGTACCAAACTAGCGGGAGTTTCTCACGAGCAGTACTTC	CASSTKLAGVSHEQYF
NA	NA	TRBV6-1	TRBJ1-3	TGTGCCAGCAGTGAAAGGGGATTGACAGGCAGATTCTCTGGAAACACCATATATTTT	CASSERGLTGRFSGNTIYF
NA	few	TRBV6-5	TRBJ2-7	TGTGCCACCCGGGGCTTAGTGTGGTACGAGCAGTACTTC	CATRGLVWYEQYF
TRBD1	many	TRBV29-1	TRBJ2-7	TGCAGCGTTGAAGGATGGGACAGGGGGAACTACGAGCAGTACTTC	CSVEGWDRGNYEQYF
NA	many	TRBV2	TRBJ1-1	TGTGCCAGCAGTGAAGTTGCAGGGGCGAACACTGAAGCTTTCTTT	CASSEVAGANTEAFF
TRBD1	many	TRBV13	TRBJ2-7	TGTGCCAGCAGCCTGGGGACAGGGGGTTTTGGCGAGCAGTACTTC	CASSLGTGGFGEQYF
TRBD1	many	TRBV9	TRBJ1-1	TGTGCCAGCAACAGACAGGGGCAGAACACTGAAGCTTTCTTT	CASNRQGQNTEAFF
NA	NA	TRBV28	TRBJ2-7	TGTGCCAGCGGAAAGGTGTCAGCTCCCTACGAGCAGTACTTC	CASGKVSAPYEQYF
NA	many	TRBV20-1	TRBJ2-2	TGCAGTGCTGGAGAGGGATTAGGCCGGACCGGGGAGCTGTTTTTT	CSAGEGLGRTGELFF
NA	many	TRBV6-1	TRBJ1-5	TGTGCCAGCAGGCCTCCGGGGATGGATCAGCCCCAGCATTTT	CASRPPGMDQPQHF
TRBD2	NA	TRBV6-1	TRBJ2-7	TGTGCCAGCAGTGAATGGACTAGCTACGAGCAGTACTTC	CASSEWTSYEQYF
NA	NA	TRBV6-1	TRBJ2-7	TGTGCCAGCAGTGGGACGGACCGGAGCTCCTACGAGCAGTACTTC	CASSGTDRSSYEQYF
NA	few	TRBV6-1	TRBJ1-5	TGTGCCACCAAATCTGGGGATCAGCCCCAGCATTTT	CATKSGDQPQHF
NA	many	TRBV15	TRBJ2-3	TGTGCCACCAGCAGAGTGCCGGGCGAATTCGGGGATACGCAGTATTTT	CATSRVPGEFGDTQYF
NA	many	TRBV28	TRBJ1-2	TGTGCCAGCACCCTCAGTGCATCTGATAGTGGCTACACCTTC	CASTLSASDSGYTF
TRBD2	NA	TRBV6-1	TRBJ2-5	TGTGCCAGCAGTGAAGCACTAGCGGGGAAGGAGACCCAGTACTTC	CASSEALAGKETQYF
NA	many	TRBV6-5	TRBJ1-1	TGTGCCAGCAGTTACTCCGGGGGAGAAGCTTTCTTT	CASSYSGGEAFF
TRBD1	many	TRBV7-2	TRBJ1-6	TGTGCCAGCAGCTTAAACAGGGGGACCTCACCCCTCCACTTT	CASSLNRGTSPLHF
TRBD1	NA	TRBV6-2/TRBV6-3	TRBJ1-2	TGTGCCAGCAGTTACCCGCCGGGACAGCAGCATGGCTACACCTTC	CASSYPPGQQHGYTF
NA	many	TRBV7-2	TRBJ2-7	TGTGCCAGCAGCTTAGCGGAGGGCAGCTTCTACGAGCAGTACTTC	CASSLAEGSFYEQYF
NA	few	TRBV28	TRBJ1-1	TGTGCCAGCAGTTTACATACGGCGGGCGCTGAAGCTTTCTTT	CASSLHTAGAEAFF
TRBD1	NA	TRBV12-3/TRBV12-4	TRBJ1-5	TGTGCCAGCATCCCGGGGACAGGCTATAGCAATCAGCCCCAGCATTTT	CASIPGTGYSNQPQHF
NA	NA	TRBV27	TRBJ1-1	TGTGCCAGCAGTTTATCTCGTAGACAGCTGAGGACTGAAGCTTTCTTT	CASSLSRRQLRTEAFF
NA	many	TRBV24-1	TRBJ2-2	TGTGCCACCAGTGATCCTGGGCTTAACACCGGGGAGCTGTTTTTT	CATSDPGLNTGELFF
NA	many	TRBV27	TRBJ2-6	TGTGCCAGCAGTTCATGGGGCGGGGTCTCTGGGGCCAACGTCCTGACTTTC	CASSSWGGVSGANVLTF
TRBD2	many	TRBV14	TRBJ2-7	TGTGCCAGCAGCCAAGATGGGCTAGCGGGAGCCCTTTGGCACGAGCAGTACTTC	CASSQDGLAGALWHEQYF
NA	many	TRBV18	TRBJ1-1	TGTGCCAGCTCATTTCGGGACATTTACACTGAAGCTTTCTTT	CASSFRDIYTEAFF
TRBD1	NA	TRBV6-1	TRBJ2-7	TGTGCCAGCAGGCCTGGGACAGGGGATCGAAACGAGCAGTACTTC	CASRPGTGDRNEQYF
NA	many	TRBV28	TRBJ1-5	TGTGCCAGCAGGGTCCATAGCAATCAGCCCCAGCATTTT	CASRVHSNQPQHF
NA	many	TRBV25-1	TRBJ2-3	TGTGCCAGCAGTGAATTCGATTGGGACTCGCGGGTTACGCAGTATTTT	CASSEFDWDSRVTQYF
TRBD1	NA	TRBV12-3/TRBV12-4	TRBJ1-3	TGTGCCAGCAGTACGACAGGGGTAGCTGGAAACACCATATATTTT	CASSTTGVAGNTIYF
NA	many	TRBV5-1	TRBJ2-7	TGCGCCAGCAGCTTTTATCCGAGTTCTGACGAGCAGTACTTC	CASSFYPSSDEQYF
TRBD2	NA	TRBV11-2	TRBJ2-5	TGTGCCAGCAGCTTGCGCGGGGGTCACCAAGAGACCCAGTACTTC	CASSLRGGHQETQYF